The clone carrying this T cell receptor beta chain was seen many times. Antigen specificity is unknown. Given a much more abundant clone one base away, this may be a read error. This record comes from a study of metastatic and nonmetastatic thyroid tumors. As processed by the authors: The authors used CDR3 differences across clinicopathological groups to build a distant-metastasis classifier for papillary thyroid cancer. TCRdb reanalyzed the PCR reads via MiXCR. TCRdb's processing, not the authors', yielded these V and J calls. The sample has over 35,000 clones; roughly a sixth are singletons. Points from the study as a whole: Reportedly, malignant thyroid tumors had significantly higher TCR beta diversity than benign nodules, in blood and tumor.

Thyroid surgery took place with no prior treatment in any patient. This CDR3 comprises 14 residues. Germline V gene lookup returns CDR1 LNHNV and CDR2 YYDKDF (reference sequence). The receptor was derived from a female donor with papillary thyroid cancer or a benign thyroid nodule (not recorded which). Some clones in this sample may be carry-over from other donors' samples. The genes are TRBV15 and TRBJ1-1; D unclear. Sequencing was carried out using tumor tissue. CDR3 sequence reads: CAASRERRNTEAFF. CDR3 nucleotide sequence: TGTGCCGCCAGCAGAGAGAGACGGAACACTGAAGCTTTCTTT.